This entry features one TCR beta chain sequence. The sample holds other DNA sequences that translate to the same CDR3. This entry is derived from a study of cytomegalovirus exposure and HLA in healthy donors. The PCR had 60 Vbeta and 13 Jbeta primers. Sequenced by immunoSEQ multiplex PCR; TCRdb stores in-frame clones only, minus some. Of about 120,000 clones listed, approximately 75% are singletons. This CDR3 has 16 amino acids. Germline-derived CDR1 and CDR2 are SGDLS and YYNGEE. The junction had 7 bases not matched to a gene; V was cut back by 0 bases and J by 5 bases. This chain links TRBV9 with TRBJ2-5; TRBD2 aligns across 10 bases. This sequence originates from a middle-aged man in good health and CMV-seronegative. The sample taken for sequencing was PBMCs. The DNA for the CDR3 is TGTGCCAGCAGCGTAGTGGCAGCGGGGGGGCAGGAGACCCAGTACTTC. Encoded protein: CASSVVAAGGQETQYF.